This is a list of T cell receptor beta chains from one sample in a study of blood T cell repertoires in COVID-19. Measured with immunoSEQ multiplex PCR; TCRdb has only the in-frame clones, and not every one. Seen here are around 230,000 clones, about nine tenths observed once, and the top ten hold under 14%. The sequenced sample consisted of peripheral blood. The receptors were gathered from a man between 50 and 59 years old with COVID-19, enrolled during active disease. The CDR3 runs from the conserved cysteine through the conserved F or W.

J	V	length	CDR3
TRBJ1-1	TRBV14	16	CASSPMDRTLNTEAFF
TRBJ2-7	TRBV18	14	CASSPQQGPSEQYF
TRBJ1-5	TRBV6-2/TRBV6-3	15	CASSILGGGNQPQHF
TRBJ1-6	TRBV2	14	CASKGTGNNSPLHF
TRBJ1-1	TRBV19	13	CASTPFMNTEAFF
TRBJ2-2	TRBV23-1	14	CASSLRSRTGELFF
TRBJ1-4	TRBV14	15	CASSPGTEFNEKLFF
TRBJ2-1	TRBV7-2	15	CASSPSGGAYNEQFF
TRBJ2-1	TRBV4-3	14	CASSRHLSGNEQFF
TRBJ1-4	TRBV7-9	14	CASSRDTGGEKLFF
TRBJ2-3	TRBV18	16	CASSPPMGQGTDTQYF
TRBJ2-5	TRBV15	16	CATSTQRRDLQETQYF
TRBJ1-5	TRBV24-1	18	CATSDSGTGVAGNQPQHF
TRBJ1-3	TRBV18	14	CASSPLSEQDTIYF
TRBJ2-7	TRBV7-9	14	CASSPRDISGEQYF
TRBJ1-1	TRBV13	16	CASSLPGTGGITEAFF
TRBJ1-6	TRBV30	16	CAWRPRTGGGGSPLHF
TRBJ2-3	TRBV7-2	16	CASSTQLAGGRDTQYF
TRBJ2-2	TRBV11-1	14	CASSSLTDTGELFF
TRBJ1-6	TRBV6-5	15	CASRATGGLNSPLHF
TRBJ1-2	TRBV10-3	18	CAISGTGDSINTNYGYTF
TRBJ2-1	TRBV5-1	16	CASSLRERTGNNEQFF
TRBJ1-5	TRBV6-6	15	CARSLTGIGNQPQHF
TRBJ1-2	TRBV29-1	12	CSAGTGDAGYTF
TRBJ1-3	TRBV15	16	CATSRDRGGAGNTIYF
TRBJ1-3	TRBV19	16	CASTAATGKVESTIYF
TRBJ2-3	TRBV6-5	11	CASRGAEAQYF
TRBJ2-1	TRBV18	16	CASSPGGRGNYNEQFF
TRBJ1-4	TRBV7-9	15	CASRPDRLSNEKLFF
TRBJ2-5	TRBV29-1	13	CSARDSGQETQYF
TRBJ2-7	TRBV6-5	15	CASTGLAGTSYEQYF
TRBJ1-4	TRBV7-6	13	CASSTGQGEKLFF
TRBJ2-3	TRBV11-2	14	CASSLQVASDTQYF
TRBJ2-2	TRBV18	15	CASSPLQGVAGELFF
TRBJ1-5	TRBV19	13	CAIADREDQPQHF
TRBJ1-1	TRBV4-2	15	CASSQAGTGGTEAFF
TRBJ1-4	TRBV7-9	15	CASSLVAGFGEKLFF
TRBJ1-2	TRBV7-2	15	CASSLGQASGYGYTF
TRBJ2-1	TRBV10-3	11	CATLAGPEQFF
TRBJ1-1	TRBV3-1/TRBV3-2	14	CASSQAGVNTEAFF
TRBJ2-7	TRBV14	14	CASSLWTGLNEQYF
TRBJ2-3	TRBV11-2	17	CASSYGTSGISTDTQYF
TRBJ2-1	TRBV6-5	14	CASSYLSPGNEQFF
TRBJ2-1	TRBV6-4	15	CASSPQGTSYNEQFF
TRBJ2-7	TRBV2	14	CASFFSRDSYEQYF
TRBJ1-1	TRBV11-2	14	CASSLVWGDTEAFF
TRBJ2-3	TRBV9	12	CASSVPRDTQYF
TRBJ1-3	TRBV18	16	CASSPREARSGNTIYF
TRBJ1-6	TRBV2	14	CASSERSGRIPLHF
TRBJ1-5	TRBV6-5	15	CASKQGFRGDQPQHF
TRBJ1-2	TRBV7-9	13	CASSLRQGVGYTF
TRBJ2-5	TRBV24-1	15	CATSDSGQGGGTQYF
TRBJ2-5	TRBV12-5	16	CASGLVTGRGFETQYF
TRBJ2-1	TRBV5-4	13	CASSTGDYNEQFF